These 23 T cell receptor delta chains came from one sample sequenced in a study of γδ T cells in repeated Plasmodium falciparum infection. TCRdb re-processed the multiplex PCR reads via CATT. The table includes tens of thousands of delta-chain clones, approximately 0.92% detected once. Gammadelta T cells were flow-sorted from PBMC into Vgamma9/Vdelta2+ and Vdelta2-negative populations for bulk analysis. Sequenced input: gamma-delta T cells from blood. The receptors were gathered from a pool of human donors (malaria-infected and uninfected, not separated).

This clone was seen a few times. TCRdb shows a much larger clone's protein in place of this DNA's translation, and the two differ at residue 4, likely through a read error; the protein shown is translated from the DNA. The chain joins TRDV2 to TRDJ1, with 9 bases aligning to TRDD3. No J segment appears in TCRdb, so it was assigned here by matching the sequence to germline. The CDR3 sequence is 19 residues long. From germline, CDR1 is GEAIGNYY and CDR2 EKD. J was trimmed by 1 base and V by 5 bases; bases with no gene match: 19. The CDR3 DNA is TGTGCCTGTGGCACTGGGGGACCCGCCGAGGGACGGATCACCGATAAACTCATCTTT. The encoded protein is CACGTGGPAEGRITDKLIF.

This clone was observed a few times. The protein held in TCRdb is that of a much larger clone and does not match this DNA's translation at residue 3, likely because of a read error; the protein shown is translated from the DNA. J is TRDJ1 and V is TRDV2; 12 nucleotides agree with TRDD3. The J gene, not given by TCRdb, was assigned here from a germline match of the nucleotide sequence. CDR1 is GEAIGNYY and CDR2 is EKD in the germline V gene. The CDR3 has 18 residues. CDR3 nucleotides: TGTGCCCGTGACACCGGCGACTGGGGGATACCCGACACCGATAAACTCATCTTT. Its protein is CARDTGDWGIPDTDKLIF.

This clone has a count of ten or more. A far bigger clonotype differs at one base, so this is likely a read error. Other DNA sequences from this sample encode an identical CDR3 as well. CDR3 protein: CALGEVEDTTDKLIF. Here the CDR3 DNA reads TGTGCTCTTGGGGAAGTAGAGGACACAACCGATAAACTCATCTTT. The rearrangement links TRDV1 to TRDJ1; D gene unclear. V lost 2 bases and J lost 2, with 12 bases in between. The length of the CDR3 is 15 residues. Germline V gene lookup returns CDR1 TSWWSYY and CDR2 QGS.

About this clone itself: TCRdb's listed protein matches a much larger clone and diverges from this DNA's translation at residue 12, likely through a read error; the protein shown comes from the DNA. This chain connects TRDV1 to TRDJ1; 7 positions match TRDD3. CDR1 and CDR2 from the germline V gene are TSWWSYY and QGS. The CDR3 is 18 amino acids. The V segment lost 1 base and the J segment 3 bases; nucleotides outside the gene matches: 14. The CDR3 coding sequence is TGTGCTCTTGGGGAACGTCGCCTGGGGGCTCCCGAGTCCGATAAACTCATCTTT. Its protein product is CALGERRLGAPESDKLIF.

A remark on this clone: The protein given by TCRdb reflects a much larger clone and differs at residue 9 from this DNA's translation, likely from a read error; the protein shown is the DNA's translation. The rearrangement uses TRDV2 and TRDJ2; 10 positions agree with TRDD3. TCRdb leaves out the J gene; it was filled in here by matching the DNA to germline. Germline-derived CDR1 and CDR2 are GEAIGNYY and EKD. The CDR3 is 17 amino acids. J lost 2 bases, V lost 3 bases, and 8 bases had no gene match. CDR3 bases: TGTGCCTGTGACGTCGACTGGGGGATGAGGTTGACAGCACAACTCTTCTTT. Protein product: CACDVDWGMRLTAQLFF.

In this sample, this clone turned up a few times. Given a far larger clone just one base away, this is likely a sequencing read error. The sample has other DNA sequences that encode this CDR3 too. The CDR3 DNA follows: TGTGCTCTTGGGGAACTAGCCGGGTCCTTCCTAAGAATGGGGGATCTTTCGTACACCGATAAGCTCATCTTT. Translating it yields CALGELAGSFLRMGDLSYTDKLIF. The chain carries TRDV1 and TRDJ1, with D perhaps TRDD2 or TRDD3 (8 bases each). The CDR3 extends over 24 amino acids. Per germline, CDR1 TSWWSYY and CDR2 QGS.

This clone was observed a handful of times. TCRdb shows a much larger clone's protein in place of this DNA's translation, and the two differ at residue 15, likely through a read error; the protein shown is translated from the DNA. The CDR3 DNA reads as TGTGCCTGTGATACCGTACTGGGGGCGACGCAAACCGATAAACCCATCTTT. Its protein is CACDTVLGATQTDKPIF. The V gene is TRDV2; the J gene was not called; the listed D gene, TRDD3, was not tested against the DNA. The CDR3 is made up of 17 amino acids. Germline values: CDR1 GEAIGNYY, CDR2 EKD.

This clone was counted many times. Other DNA sequences within the sample encode an identical CDR3. The chain links TRDV1 to TRDJ1; 9 bases match TRDD3. Germline CDR1 and CDR2: TSWWSYY and QGS. V was pared by 1 base and J by 0 bases, with 27 bases of the junction left unmatched. The CDR3 loop spans 24 amino acids. CDR3 in DNA: TGTGCTCTTGGGGAACGAGGCTTCTACCCCTACTGGGGGAGACGGGGTAGGTACACCGATAAACTCATCTTT. It is translated as CALGERGFYPYWGRRGRYTDKLIF.

This clone was recorded a few times. TCRdb has a much larger clone's protein, which differs at residue 19 from the translation of this DNA, likely because of a read error; what is shown is the protein translated from the DNA. The V gene is TRDV1, the J gene TRDJ1; 13 bases align to TRDD3. No J gene was available from TCRdb, and it was assigned here by a germline match of the DNA. The CDR3 consists of 25 residues. Germline CDR1 is TSWWSYY and CDR2 is QGS. After removal of 2 bases from V and 0 bases from J, the junction contained 27 bases not matched to a gene. CDR3 residues: CALGERIGTWHITGGYAGHTDKLIF. CDR3 DNA: TGTGCTCTTGGGGAAAGGATAGGAACGTGGCACATAACTGGGGGATACGCGGGGCACACCGATAAACTCATCTTT.

About this clone: A far larger clone is one nucleotide away, so this likely arose from a read error. The same CDR3 is also encoded by other DNA sequences in this sample. V is TRDV1 and J is TRDJ1; 7 bases agree with TRDD3. V gave up 5 bases and J gave up 11 bases; unmatched junction bases: 20. Germline CDR1 TSWWSYY, CDR2 QGS. The CDR3 runs to 16 residues. CDR3 DNA: TGTGCTCTTGGGCACAATGAAGGCTGGGGGGTTAGGGAGCTCATCTTT. Residues: CALGHNEGWGVRELIF.

Only a few counts were recorded for this clone. This likely came from a read error, as a far larger clone is one base away. This specimen includes other DNA sequences encoding the same CDR3. For the V gene the call is TRDV2; the J gene has no call; TRDD3 was called by the table and not checked on the DNA. Germline V gene lookup returns CDR1 GEAIGNYY and CDR2 EKD. The CDR3 runs to 20 residues. CDR3 protein: CACDTRLGDTRPWDTRQMFF. The CDR3 bases are TGTGCCTGTGACACCCGGCTGGGGGATACGAGGCCCTGGGACACCCGACAGATGTTTTTT.

Note on this clone: This DNA translates differently at residue 14 from the TCRdb protein, which is that of a much larger clone; a read error is likely, and the protein shown is the DNA's own translation. The chain is built from TRDV2 and TRDJ1; 8 bases agree with TRDD3. CDR3 size: 15 residues. CDR1 and CDR2 from the germline V gene are GEAIGNYY and EKD. The CDR3, as DNA: TGTGCCTGTGACCTTCTGGGGGAAAACACCGATAAACTCACCTTT. Its translation: CACDLLGENTDKLTF.

A remark on this clone: This DNA translates differently at residue 13 from the TCRdb protein, which is that of a much larger clone; a read error is likely, and the protein shown is the DNA's own translation. DNA for the CDR3: TGTGCTCTTGGGGAAGATTCGATTCTCGCCGAACCAGCTGGGGGATACGGTACTTTGACAGCACAACTCTTCTTT. This translates into CALGEDSILAEPAGGYGTLTAQLFF. The V gene is TRDV1, the J gene TRDJ2, with 12 bases matching TRDD3. No J segment appears in TCRdb, so it was assigned here by matching the sequence to germline. This CDR3 comprises 25 residues. Looked up from germline, CDR1 is TSWWSYY and CDR2 is QGS. V lost 2 bases to trimming and J lost 0 bases; unmatched junction nucleotides: 25.

As concerns this clone: A far larger clone is just one base off, so this is likely a read error. Other DNA sequences in the same sample also yield this CDR3. The J gene is TRDJ1, the V gene TRDV1, with 13 bases matching TRDD3. Looked up from germline, CDR1 is TSWWSYY and CDR2 is QGS. This CDR3 comprises 24 residues. Here the CDR3 reads CALGERPTSLTGGYAAGYTDKLIF. The DNA of the CDR3 is TGTGCTCTTGGGGAACGACCTACCTCGCTAACTGGGGGATACGCTGCCGGGTACACCGATAAACTTATCTTT.

In this sample, this clone turned up a few times. Translating this DNA gives a protein that differs at residue 9 from the TCRdb one, which belongs to a much larger clone; a read error is likely, and the protein shown is this translation. The rearrangement joins TRDV2 to TRDJ1; D may be TRDD2 (6 bases). The J gene, absent from TCRdb, was called here by matching the DNA to germline. CDR1 and CDR2 from the germline V gene are GEAIGNYY and EKD. V gave up 4 bases and J gave up 3 bases, with 14 bases separating them. The CDR3 runs to 14 residues. CDR3 in DNA: TGTGCCTGTGATTTCCTAGCGGACGCCGATAAACTCATCTTT. This translates into CACDFLADADKLIF.

A word on this clone: The TCRdb protein, from a much larger clone, departs from this DNA's translation at residue 5, likely by read error; the protein shown derives from the DNA. The genes are TRDV1 and TRDJ1, with TRDD2 matching 7 bases. The J gene comes from matching the DNA to germline here; TCRdb lacks it. Germline trimming cut 4 bases from V and 0 bases from J; bases unmatched to any gene: 8. In germline, CDR1 is TSWWSYY, CDR2 QGS. This CDR3 comprises 16 residues. CDR3 DNA sequence: TGTGCTCTTGGGGGTAACCTTCCTCCGGACACCGATAAACTCATCTTT. Translating gives CALGGNLPPDTDKLIF.

This clone was detected only a few times. This DNA's translation differs at residue 14 from TCRdb's protein, which comes from a much larger clone; a read error is likely, and the protein shown is translated from the DNA. The V call is TRDV2, the J call TRDJ1; 12 nucleotides line up with TRDD3. The J gene, not given by TCRdb, was assigned here from a germline match of the nucleotide sequence. Per germline, CDR1 GEAIGNYY and CDR2 EKD. The CDR3 length is 18 residues. CDR3 nucleotides: TGTGCCTGTGACACGATTACTGGGGGATACTCGTCCACCAATAAACTCATCTTT. It codes for CACDTITGGYSSTNKLIF.

This clone was observed a few times. A read error is likely here: a far larger clone is one base away. The same CDR3 also results from other DNA sequences found in this sample. This chain joins TRDV1 and TRDJ1, with 13 bases lining up with TRDD3. Germline matching of the DNA provided the J gene here, since TCRdb leaves it blank. CDR3 length: 19 amino acids. Per the germline V gene, CDR1 is TSWWSYY and CDR2 is QGS. The CDR3 region has the DNA TGTGCTCTTGGGGAAATCCGGTACTGGGGGATACGGCCTACCGACAAACTCATCTTT. The encoded protein is CALGEIRYWGIRPTDKLIF.

As to this clone: With only one base between it and a far larger clone, this is likely a read error. Other DNA sequences in this sample translate to the same CDR3. The chain uses TRDV1 and TRDJ1, with D perhaps matching TRDD2 (5 bases). TCRdb lists no J gene, so it was determined here by aligning the DNA to germline. Germline lookup yields CDR1 TSWWSYY and CDR2 QGS. This CDR3 contains 12 residues. For the CDR3, the DNA is TGTGCCCTCCTAGCCCGGGGCGATAAACTCATCTTT. Protein sequence: CALLARGDKLIF.

At least ten counts were recorded for this clone. A far larger clone is off by one base, so a read error is likely. V is TRDV1 and J is TRDJ3, with 12 bases identical to TRDD3. TCRdb leaves out the J gene; it was filled in here by matching the DNA to germline. The CDR3 covers 29 residues. The germline gives CDR1 TSWWSYY, CDR2 QGS. The CDR3 DNA is TGTGCTCTTGGGGAAAATCCTACCCTCCCTTGGGTGCGTCTTACTGGGGGATACCCACCGACCTGGGACACCCGACTGATGTTTTTC. Amino acids: CALGENPTLPWVRLTGGYPPTWDTRLMFF.

Points on this clone: The protein that TCRdb holds for this DNA derives from a much larger clone and differs from the translated DNA at residue 18, which likely indicates a read error; the protein shown here is translated from the DNA. CDR3 loop: CALGELGRETTLLGDNGSTDKLIF. CDR3 bases: TGTGCTCTTGGGGAACTAGGAAGGGAGACGACCTTACTGGGGGATAATGGGAGCACCGATAAACTCATCTTT. This rearrangement joins TRDV1 to TRDJ1, with 11 bases matching TRDD3. CDR3 size: 24 residues. Trimming removed 0 bases from V and 1 base from J; junction bases left unmatched: 25. Germline V CDR1 and CDR2: TSWWSYY, QGS.

In the case of this clone: TCRdb pairs this DNA with a much larger clone's protein that differs at residue 12, likely a read error; the protein shown was translated from the DNA. The gene calls are TRDV2 and TRDJ1; 9 bases map to TRDD3. The J gene, missing from TCRdb, was assigned here through DNA to germline matching. V gave up 0 bases and J gave up 9 bases; unmatched junction bases: 10. The V gene's germline CDR1 is GEAIGNYY and CDR2 EKD. This CDR3 contains 15 residues. The CDR3 reads CACDTVGDRENELIF. The CDR3 DNA reads as TGTGCCTGTGACACCGTGGGGGATAGGGAGAATGAACTCATCTTT.

This clone has more than one count but fewer than ten. TCRdb attributes to this sequence the protein of a much larger clone, which differs from the DNA translation at residue 21; a read error is likely, and the protein displayed is translated from the DNA. The CDR3: CACDEITTLTGGPLSYTDKLFF. CDR3 DNA: TGTGCCTGTGACGAAATTACAACACTGACTGGGGGACCCTTATCGTACACCGATAAACTCTTCTTT. The V and J genes are TRDV2 and TRDJ2, with TRDD3 matching 9 bases. TCRdb records no J gene; here it was assigned by comparing the DNA to germline. CDR1 is GEAIGNYY, CDR2 EKD, per germline. The CDR3 runs 22 residues. The V and J ends lost 3 bases and 12 bases, in that order; junction bases with no gene match: 34.